This is a list of T cell receptor beta chains from one sample in a study of metastatic and nonmetastatic thyroid tumors. Using MiXCR, TCRdb re-called clones from the PCR reads. This table holds 20,000 to 25,000 clones, 9.5% to 12% found once. The material sequenced was blood. The receptors were gathered from a female donor with papillary thyroid cancer or a benign thyroid nodule (not recorded which). Some clones in this sample may be carry-over from other donors' samples. CDR3s include the opening cysteine and the closing phenylalanine or tryptophan. D genes are given only for firm matches. For some rows the clone size is stated as once, few or many, or as a class when expanded; others skip it.

V	size	J	D	DNA	CDR3
TRBV9	many	TRBJ1-1	-	TGTGCCAGCAGCGTTTTCTATCAGGGCACTGAAGCTTTCTTT	CASSVFYQGTEAFF
TRBV6-1	medium-sized	TRBJ2-1	-	TGTGCCAGCAGTGCTCCGTGGGGCGGGGAGCAGTTCTTC	CASSAPWGGEQFF
TRBV4-2	many	TRBJ2-7	TRBD2	TGTGCCAGCAGCCAAGCCACGCGGGGGGAGCAGTACTTC	CASSQATRGEQYF
TRBV5-1	many	TRBJ2-7	-	TGCGCCAGCAGTTCCGGGACCCGCTCCTACGAGCAGTACTTC	CASSSGTRSYEQYF
TRBV2	many	TRBJ1-4	-	TGTGCCAGCAGCGTCGGCTGGGGAAGTGAAAAACTGTTTTTT	CASSVGWGSEKLFF
TRBV5-1	many	TRBJ1-4	-	TGCGCCAGCAGCTTGGCACAGGGAGACGAAAAACTGTTTTTT	CASSLAQGDEKLFF
TRBV19	few	TRBJ2-7	-	TGTGCCAGTAGTCCCGGACATGGTGCTACTTACGAGCAGTACTTC	CASSPGHGATYEQYF
TRBV6-1	few	TRBJ2-3	-	TGTGCCAGCAGTGAGGTAGCAGCTAGCACAGATACGCAGTATTTT	CASSEVAASTDTQYF
TRBV28	medium-sized	TRBJ1-1	TRBD1	TGTGCCAGCAGTTTACAGGGGGAGAAGACTGAAGCTTTCTTT	CASSLQGEKTEAFF
TRBV11-1	many	TRBJ2-7	-	TGTGCCAGCAGCCCAGGGGAGGGACTATACGAGCAGTACTTC	CASSPGEGLYEQYF
TRBV25-1	many	TRBJ2-5	-	TGTGCCAGCACCCCGACAGGGAGGGAGACCCAGTACTTC	CASTPTGRETQYF
TRBV7-3	many	TRBJ2-2	-	TGTGCCAGCAGGGGAAATTTGGATAACACCGGGGAGCTGTTTTTT	CASRGNLDNTGELFF
TRBV6-1	medium-sized	TRBJ2-3	TRBD1	TGTGCCAGCAGTTTCACCGGGACAGGCACAGATACGCAGTATTTT	CASSFTGTGTDTQYF
TRBV4-1	many	TRBJ2-5	TRBD2	TGCGCCAGCAGTTTGAAGGGAGGGCAGGAGACCCAGTACTTC	CASSLKGGQETQYF
TRBV6-1	many	TRBJ2-3	-	TGTGCCAGCAGTTTAACCGGGACTTTTAGCACAGATACGCAGTATTTT	CASSLTGTFSTDTQYF
TRBV5-8	many	TRBJ2-1	TRBD2	TGTGCCAGCAGCCGGCGGGACTATAGGAATGAGCAGTTCTTC	CASSRRDYRNEQFF
TRBV11-1	-	TRBJ2-3	TRBD1	TGTGCCAGCAGCTTAGTTGTGACAGGGGAGTTTTTAGGTACGCAGTATTTT	CASSLVVTGEFLGTQYF
TRBV3-1	many	TRBJ1-4	-	TGTGCCAGCAGCCAAGGACTCAGGGGAAAGAGGGGTGAAAAACTGTTTTTT	CASSQGLRGKRGEKLFF
TRBV11-2	many	TRBJ2-3	TRBD2	TGTGCCAGCAGCCCCCGGACTAGCGGGGGCACAGATACGCAGTATTTT	CASSPRTSGGTDTQYF
TRBV9	-	TRBJ1-1	-	TGTGCCAGCAGCGTAGGTTATGGAACTGAAGCTTTCTTT	CASSVGYGTEAFF
TRBV4-2	many	TRBJ2-7	TRBD1	TGTGCCAGCAGCCAAGGACAGGGGGCCTACGAGCAGTACTTC	CASSQGQGAYEQYF
TRBV4-1	many	TRBJ2-7	-	TGCGCCAGCAGCCCCGGGACACCCATGGGAGAGCAGTACTTC	CASSPGTPMGEQYF
TRBV20-1	-	TRBJ2-4	TRBD2	TGCAGTGCCACCTCGGGACTAGCGGGAACCAACATTCAGTACTTC	CSATSGLAGTNIQYF
TRBV6-1	many	TRBJ2-5	-	TGTGCCAGCAGTCCCCAGACAGGATCGGGTGCCCAGTACTTC	CASSPQTGSGAQYF
TRBV24-1	few	TRBJ2-7	TRBD1	TGTGCCACCAGTGAGCAGGGACAGGGCGGGTACGAGCGGTACTTT	CATSEQGQGGYERYF
TRBV12-3/TRBV12-4	few	TRBJ1-6	-	TGTGCCAGCAAAAGTAGCTCCTATAATTCACCCCTCCACTTT	CASKSSSYNSPLHF
TRBV24-1	many	TRBJ2-3	-	TGTGCCACCAGTGACTCCGGGTTCACAGATACGCAGTATTTT	CATSDSGFTDTQYF
TRBV4-3	once	TRBJ1-1	-	TGCGCCAGCAGCCGTACGCCTCAGGGCTCTCATGAAGCTTTCTTT	CASSRTPQGSHEAFF
TRBV7-3	many	TRBJ2-3	TRBD2	TGTGCCAGCAGCTTAGGAAGCGGGGTCACAGATACGCAGTATTTT	CASSLGSGVTDTQYF
TRBV6-1	many	TRBJ1-1	-	TGTGCCAGCAGGACCGATTCGGGGGGCACTGAAGCTTTCTTT	CASRTDSGGTEAFF
TRBV3-1	-	TRBJ2-5	-	TGTGCCAGCAGCCAAGAAGGGACTTCGGGAGAGACCCAGTACTTC	CASSQEGTSGETQYF
TRBV20-1	many	TRBJ2-1	TRBD2	TGCAGTGGAGCGGGAGCCTACTCCTACAATGAGCAGTTCTTC	CSGAGAYSYNEQFF
TRBV5-4	many	TRBJ2-6	-	TGTGCCAGCAGCTTGGCCGTGTCAAGGTCCGGGGCCAACGTCCTGACTTTC	CASSLAVSRSGANVLTF
TRBV9	many	TRBJ2-5	-	TGTGCCAGCAGCGTAGAGGCCTTGGAAGAGACCCGGTACTTC	CASSVEALEETRYF
TRBV28	many	TRBJ1-1	TRBD1	TGTGCCAGCAGTTTCTTCGGGACAGGTCCTTCGAACACTGAAGCTTTCTTT	CASSFFGTGPSNTEAFF
TRBV20-1	many	TRBJ1-2	TRBD1	TGCAGTGCTAGAGATCATGGGACAGATGGCTACACCTTC	CSARDHGTDGYTF
TRBV10-2	many	TRBJ2-6	-	TGCGCCAGCAGCCCAGGCTCTGGGGCCAACGTCCTGACTTTC	CASSPGSGANVLTF
TRBV28	-	TRBJ2-2	TRBD2	TGTGCCAGCAGTTCCCCTGGGCGGGAGAACACCGGTGAGCTGTTTTTT	CASSSPGRENTGELFF
TRBV6-5	few	TRBJ2-7	TRBD2	TGTGCCAGCAGTAGGACCCTAGCGGGAGCAGTTTACGAGCAGTACTTC	CASSRTLAGAVYEQYF
TRBV19	many	TRBJ2-5	TRBD1	TGTGCCAGTAGTATCGGGACAGTGTACCAAGAGACCCAGTACTTC	CASSIGTVYQETQYF
TRBV28	medium-sized	TRBJ1-5	-	TGTGCCAGCAGTTCCCCCGGGGCCGGGCAGCCCCAGCATTTT	CASSSPGAGQPQHF
TRBV4-2	-	TRBJ1-1	-	TGTGCCAGCAGCCAAGAGACCAGCGGGAACACTGAAGCTTTCTTT	CASSQETSGNTEAFF
TRBV30	many	TRBJ2-1	TRBD2	TGTGCCTGGAGTGTCGTTTCCCCACTAGCGGGAGCCGCTAATGAGCAGTTCTTC	CAWSVVSPLAGAANEQFF
TRBV5-1	many	TRBJ2-2	TRBD1	TGCGCCAGCAGCTTCCGACAGGGGGCTTTCACCGGGGAGCTGTTTTTT	CASSFRQGAFTGELFF
TRBV6-1	few	TRBJ1-1	-	TGTGCCAGCGAAAGCCTGAACACTGAAGCTTTCTTT	CASESLNTEAFF
TRBV12-3/TRBV12-4	many	TRBJ1-2	TRBD1	TGTGCCAGCACCTCACCGGGACAGGGATACGCCTTC	CASTSPGQGYAF
TRBV7-3	many	TRBJ1-1	-	TGTGCCAGCAGCTCCGGACAGAGCACTGAAGCTTTCTTT	CASSSGQSTEAFF
TRBV5-1	many	TRBJ1-6	TRBD1	TGCGCCAGCAGCTTGCAGGGGGCATCCTATAATTCACCCCTCCACTTT	CASSLQGASYNSPLHF
TRBV11-2	-	TRBJ2-7	-	TGTGCCAGCAGCTTTGGACATGGCCCCTACGAGCAGTACTTC	CASSFGHGPYEQYF
TRBV5-1	-	TRBJ2-7	-	TGCGCCAGCAGCTTGGAGCCTAGCTTGATCTACGAGCAGTACTTC	CASSLEPSLIYEQYF
TRBV27	many	TRBJ2-7	TRBD2	TGTGCCAGCAGTCCCTTAGCGGGAGGACAAATATACGAGCAGTACTTC	CASSPLAGGQIYEQYF